This T cell receptor (beta chain) was captured by sequencing in a study of blood T cell repertoires in COVID-19. The CDR3 runs 15 residues. Assay used: immunoSEQ multiplex PCR; TCRdb lists only in-frame clones, some missing. The sample shows approximately 180,000 clones, roughly nine tenths of them seen only once. The chain uses TRBV21-1 and TRBJ1-2; the table gives TRBD1 as D, unverified against the DNA. TRBV21-1 is deemed a pseudogene. The specimen sequenced was peripheral blood. This TCR was recovered from a man between 60 and 75 years old with active or convalescent COVID-19. This CDR3 reads CASITTGQTNYGYTF. DNA of the CDR3: TGTGCCAGCATCACGACGGGACAGACGAACTATGGCTACACCTTC.